Included here is one T cell receptor (beta chain) sequence, with context. There are a few counts of this clone. Its antigen is still unknown. The CDR3 extends 3 residues past the end of the read, so its final part is completed from the germline J gene. Including the terminal cysteine and phenylalanine, the CDR3 comprises 12 residues. The DNA covers only part of the CDR3, 27 bases in frame from base 1. V and J are trimmed by 5 bases and 9 bases, and the gene matches miss 2 bases of the junction. The germline V gene encodes CDR1 LNHDA and CDR2 SQIVND (reference sequence). Standard criteria, namely reduction of serum IgG, IgA and/or IgM below the normal range together with specific antibody deficiency, were applied for the diagnosis of CVID. There were around 44 subjects in the CVID group (roughly 15 female and roughly 29 male), ranging in age from 9 to 64 years, with a mean age of about 40. Most CVID patients and most healthy controls were of Caucasian heritage. Replacement immunoglobulin therapy had been administered to all CVID subjects for at least one year at the time of study participation. At the time of blood collection, no CVID subject was ill or was being treated with immunomodulatory or immunosuppressive medication. Heparinized peripheral whole blood samples of roughly 5 to 8 ml were obtained from each donor. Genomic DNA from adults with common variable immune deficiency (CVID) and from healthy adult controls was used for sequencing of TCRbeta CDR3 repertoires. Diluted blood was density-centrifuged over Hypaque 1077 or Ficoll-Paque to isolate peripheral blood mononuclear cells. Genomic DNA was extracted from unsorted mononuclear cells by Qiagen column purification or by a centrifugation-based method.

The entry originates in a study of T cell clonality in common variable immunodeficiency (dated by TCRdb to 2015 to 2017). Broader findings and caveats from the paper: The authors noted that sequencing repertoires of T cell subpopulations would be needed to clarify what caused the increased clonality in CVID. CVID TCRbeta sequences reportedly showed fewer deletions and N-nucleotide insertions and lacked highly modified clones with 13 or more V deletions. CVID subjects shared fewer TCRbeta clones with each other than healthy controls did (p < 0.0001). Patient heterogeneity within the CVID cohort put limits on correlating repertoire features with clinical complications. Despite equal DNA input, controls averaged around 87,000 unique sequences per sample versus about 30,000 in CVID samples. TCRbeta clonality was higher in CVID subjects than in healthy controls (t-test p = 0.018), and the increase was most characteristic of about a third of subjects.

CVID samples and control samples contributed equivalent amounts of genomic DNA as sequencing input. For every sample, a 60 bp segment covering the rearranged TCRbeta CDR3 region was amplified and then sequenced. TCRbeta amplification used the immunoSEQ assay, a bias-corrected multiplex PCR with high-throughput sequencing. The study's own analysis went as follows. Every unique nucleotide sequence was considered a clone and was annotated with V, D and J genes, copy number and frequency. Sequences were labeled productive if in frame, and non-productive if out of frame or containing stop codons. As previously described, Shannon's entropy was used to calculate clonality. The predicted amino acid sequences of productive clones were used to derive the mean CDR3 Kyte-Doolittle hydropathy. Using the R hclust function, scaled V gene usage was clustered hierarchically with Manhattan distance and complete linkage. Sharing of clones by CDR3 amino acid sequence was evaluated by resampling 12 repertoires per group over 100 rounds. Repertoires were searched for approximately 70 published EBV-specific and a few hundred published CMV-specific TCRbeta sequences. A couple of CVID samples yielding fewer than 10,000 sequences were excluded from analysis, leaving over 35 CVID repertoires. Here the immuneACCESS table is served through TCRdb, limited to in-frame sequences with V and J called. Missing clones are a known gap in these copies; in checked studies unresolved V genes cover under half, and the rest lacks a known reason. V and J calls and clone size are as listed in that table; D and trimming were resolved from the DNA. This sample shows some 19,000 clones, and none of them turns up only once. The ten largest clones add up to around a quarter of the sample.

This receptor was obtained from a human donor with common variable immunodeficiency. The sample comprised peripheral blood mononuclear cells. The V and J genes are TRBV19 and TRBJ2-1; a stretch of 9 junction bases matches TRBD1. The CDR3 has the sequence CASSGQGTEQFF. Incomplete CDR3 DNA: TGTGCCAGTAGTGGACAGGGGACTGAG.